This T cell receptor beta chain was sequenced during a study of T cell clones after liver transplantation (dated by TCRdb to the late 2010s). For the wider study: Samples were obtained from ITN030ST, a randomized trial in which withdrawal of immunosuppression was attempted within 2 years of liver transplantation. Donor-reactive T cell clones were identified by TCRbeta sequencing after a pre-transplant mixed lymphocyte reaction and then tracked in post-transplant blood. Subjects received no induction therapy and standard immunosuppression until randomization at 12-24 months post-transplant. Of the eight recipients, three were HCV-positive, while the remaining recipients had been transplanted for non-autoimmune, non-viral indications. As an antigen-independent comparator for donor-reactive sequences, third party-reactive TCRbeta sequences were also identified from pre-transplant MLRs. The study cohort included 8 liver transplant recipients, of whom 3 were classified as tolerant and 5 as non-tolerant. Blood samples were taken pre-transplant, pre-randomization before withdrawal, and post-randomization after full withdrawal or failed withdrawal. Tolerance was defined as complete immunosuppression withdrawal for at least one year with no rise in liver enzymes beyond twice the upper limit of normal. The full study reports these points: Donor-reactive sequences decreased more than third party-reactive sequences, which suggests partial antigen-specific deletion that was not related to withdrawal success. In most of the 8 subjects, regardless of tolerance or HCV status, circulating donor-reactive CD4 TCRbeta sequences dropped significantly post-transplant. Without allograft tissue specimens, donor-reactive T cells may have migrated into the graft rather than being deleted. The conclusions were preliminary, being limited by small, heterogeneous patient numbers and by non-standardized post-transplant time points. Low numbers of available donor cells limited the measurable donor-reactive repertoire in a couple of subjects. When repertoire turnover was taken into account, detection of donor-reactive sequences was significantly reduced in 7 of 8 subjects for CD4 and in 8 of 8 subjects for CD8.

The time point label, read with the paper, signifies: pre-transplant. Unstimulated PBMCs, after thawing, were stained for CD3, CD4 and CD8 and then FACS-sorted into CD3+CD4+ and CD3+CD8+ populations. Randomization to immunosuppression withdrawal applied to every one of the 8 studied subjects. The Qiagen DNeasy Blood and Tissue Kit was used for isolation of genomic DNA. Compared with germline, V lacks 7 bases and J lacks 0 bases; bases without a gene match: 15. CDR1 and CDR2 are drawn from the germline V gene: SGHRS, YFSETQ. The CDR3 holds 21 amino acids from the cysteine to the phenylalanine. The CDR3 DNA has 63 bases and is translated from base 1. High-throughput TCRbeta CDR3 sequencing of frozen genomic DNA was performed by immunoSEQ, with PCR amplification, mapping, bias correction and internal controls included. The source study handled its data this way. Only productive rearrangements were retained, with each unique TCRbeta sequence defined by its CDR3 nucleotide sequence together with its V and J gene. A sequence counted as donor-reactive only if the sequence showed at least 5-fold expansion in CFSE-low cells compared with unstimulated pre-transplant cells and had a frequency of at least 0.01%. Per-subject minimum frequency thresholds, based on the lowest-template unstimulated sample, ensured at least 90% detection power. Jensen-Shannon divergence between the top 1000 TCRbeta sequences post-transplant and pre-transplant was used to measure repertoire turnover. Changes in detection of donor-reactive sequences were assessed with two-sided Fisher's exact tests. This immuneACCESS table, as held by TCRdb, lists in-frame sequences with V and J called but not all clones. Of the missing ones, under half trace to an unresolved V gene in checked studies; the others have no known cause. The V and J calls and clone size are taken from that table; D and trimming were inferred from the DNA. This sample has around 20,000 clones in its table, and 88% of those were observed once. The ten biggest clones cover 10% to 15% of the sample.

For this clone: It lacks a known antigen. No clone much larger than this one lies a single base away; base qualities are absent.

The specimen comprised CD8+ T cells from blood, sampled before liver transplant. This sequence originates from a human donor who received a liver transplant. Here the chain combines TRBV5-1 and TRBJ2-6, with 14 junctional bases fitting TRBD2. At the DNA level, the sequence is TGCGCCAGCGGGGTCGATCCGGGACTAGCGGGAGTAAGCTCTGGGGCCAACGTCCTGACTTTC. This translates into CASGVDPGLAGVSSGANVLTF.